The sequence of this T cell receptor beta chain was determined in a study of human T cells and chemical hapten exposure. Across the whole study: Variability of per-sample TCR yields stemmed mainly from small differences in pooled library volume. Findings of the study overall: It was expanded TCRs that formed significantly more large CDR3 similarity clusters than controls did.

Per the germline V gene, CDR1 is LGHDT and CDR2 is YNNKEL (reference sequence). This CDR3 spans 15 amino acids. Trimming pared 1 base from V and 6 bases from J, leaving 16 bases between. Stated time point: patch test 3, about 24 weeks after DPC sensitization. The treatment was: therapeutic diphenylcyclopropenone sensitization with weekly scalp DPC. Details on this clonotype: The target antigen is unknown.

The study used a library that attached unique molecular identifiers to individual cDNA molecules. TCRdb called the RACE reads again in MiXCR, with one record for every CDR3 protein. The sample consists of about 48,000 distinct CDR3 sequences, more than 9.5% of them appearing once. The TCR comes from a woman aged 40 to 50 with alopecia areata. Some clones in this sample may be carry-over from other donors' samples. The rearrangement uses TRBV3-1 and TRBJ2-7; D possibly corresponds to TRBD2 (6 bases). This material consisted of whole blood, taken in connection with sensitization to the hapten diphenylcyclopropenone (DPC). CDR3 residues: CASSQGRDRRAEQYF. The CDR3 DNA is TGTGCCAGCAGCCAAGGGCGGGACCGGAGGGCCGAGCAGTACTTC.